This T cell receptor (beta chain) emerged from a study of resident and recirculating memory T cells in vitiligo. Study-wide context: Samples were epidermis from two lesional and two nonlesional sites, plus PBMCs. Study-level points and caveats: Sequences differed between biopsy sites and patients, suggesting private specificity. Vitiligo lesions lacked a unique dominant clone, and clonality varied.

Method: immunoSEQ multiplex PCR; TCRdb's copy keeps in-frame clones and lacks some. The data contain roughly 80,000 clones, roughly nine tenths of them seen just once; the ten biggest clones take up about 5.5%. The CDR3 is made up of 18 amino acids. The V gene's germline CDR1 is SGHTS and CDR2 YDEGEE. V lost 7 bases to trimming and J lost 1 base; unmatched junction nucleotides: 10. This clone came up a few times. Its antigen is not identified. The receptor's source is a male donor with vitiligo. The V and J genes are TRBV5-8 and TRBJ2-2, with 13 nucleotides matching TRBD2. Specimen: blood. CDR3 in DNA: TGTGCCAGCCAACCGGGACTAGCGGGAAAATTGAACACCGGGGAGCTGTTTTTT. It is translated as CASQPGLAGKLNTGELFF.